The rows below give T cell receptor beta chains drawn from one sample of a study of T-cell reconstitution after alpha-beta-depleted transplantation in children. TCRdb recomputed calls from the PCR reads with MiXCR, one row per CDR3 protein. The repertoire holds fewer than 150,000 distinct CDR3 sequences, about 9.9% seen once, with more than 20% in the top ten. The starting material was PBMCs, mostly from graft donor cells, obtained 180 days after TCRalphabeta/CD19-depleted stem cell transplant. These receptors were collected from a girl less than two years old who had a stem cell transplant for combined immunodeficiency, so the T cells may come from the graft donor. CDR3s leave out the opening cysteine and the closing phenylalanine or tryptophan. Fields, in order: D gene, V gene, J gene, CDR3 protein. D genes are given only for firm matches.

-	TRBV27	TRBJ1-4	ASSPLRAANEKLF
TRBD2	TRBV13	TRBJ2-7	ASSFLLAGGYEQY
-	TRBV19	TRBJ1-2	ASRPGEGGGYT
TRBD2	TRBV20-1	TRBJ2-1	SARVGREGLVNEQF
-	TRBV28	TRBJ2-7	ASSFLDRLYAEQY
-	TRBV27	TRBJ2-6	ASSLSTAGQPSGANVLT
-	TRBV20-1	TRBJ2-2	SARKSSNTGELF
-	TRBV18	TRBJ2-7	ASSPWDYEQY
TRBD2	TRBV28	TRBJ2-3	ASSLRSGGITDTQY
-	TRBV7-2	TRBJ2-7	ASSLFYEQY
-	TRBV12-3/TRBV12-4	TRBJ2-1	ASSLDGTLETNEQF
-	TRBV5-1	TRBJ2-1	ASSFLRAEGYNEQF
-	TRBV3-1	TRBJ2-3	ASSQVGFWDHSTDTQY
-	TRBV29-1	TRBJ2-4	SVRTAPGDKNIQY
TRBD2	TRBV27	TRBJ2-1	ASSLFAGGTYNEQF
TRBD1	TRBV18	TRBJ2-1	ASSPEQGVYNEQF
TRBD2	TRBV19	TRBJ2-2	ASSLALAGNTGELF
-	TRBV20-1	TRBJ2-7	SARDTSYEQY
-	TRBV28	TRBJ2-7	ASNMSRGIRQY
TRBD1	TRBV5-1	TRBJ1-4	ASSWTGGGEKLF
TRBD2	TRBV7-3	TRBJ2-1	ASSLNPAGGPPNEQF
-	TRBV20-1	TRBJ2-3	SASPGQLRSGTDTQY
-	TRBV12-3/TRBV12-4	TRBJ2-2	ASSLEGLAGELF
-	TRBV7-9	TRBJ2-7	ASSLQGGRAYEQY
TRBD2	TRBV24-1	TRBJ2-1	ATSEPSGTSGVNEQF
-	TRBV10-3	TRBJ2-3	AIRGTTDTQY
-	TRBV7-6	TRBJ1-6	ASSLAANSPLH
TRBD1	TRBV12-3/TRBV12-4	TRBJ2-2	ASRHGTGNTGELF
-	TRBV20-1	TRBJ2-3	SARVRDIGTDTQY
-	TRBV5-1	TRBJ1-1	ASSLAAGAVAF
TRBD1	TRBV6-1	TRBJ2-3	ASSEWTGGPQGDTQY
-	TRBV5-1	TRBJ2-3	ASSLGRNPDTQY
TRBD2	TRBV6-5	TRBJ2-7	ASSPGLGLAGIRNEQY
-	TRBV5-1	TRBJ2-1	ASSRGRGGFNEQF
-	TRBV24-1	TRBJ2-1	ATSEAGYNEQF
-	TRBV20-1	TRBJ2-5	SAPPTGEETQY
-	TRBV7-9	TRBJ1-6	ASSLALAGPPLH
-	TRBV20-1	TRBJ2-2	SAHGGGNTGELF
-	TRBV5-1	TRBJ2-3	ASSLVQTTDTQY
-	TRBV29-1	TRBJ2-3	SVGGLSTDTQY
TRBD1	TRBV7-7	TRBJ2-5	ASGQDGETQY
TRBD2	TRBV18	TRBJ2-1	ASSPTSGEYNEQF
TRBD2	TRBV5-4	TRBJ2-1	ASSPASGLSSYNEQF
TRBD2	TRBV5-5	TRBJ2-1	ASSRFGGWTSGRGPF
TRBD1	TRBV2	TRBJ2-7	ASSPQGDRANEQY
-	TRBV4-3	TRBJ1-2	ASSQVGEGPYGYT
-	TRBV6-2/TRBV6-3	TRBJ1-4	ASSGTNEKLF
TRBD2	TRBV19	TRBJ2-1	ASSTGREQSYNEQF